Shown below are 32 T cell receptor beta chains from a single sample sequenced in a study of T cell changes during pregnancy in multiple sclerosis. Produced via immunoSEQ multiplex PCR; TCRdb's table is partial and in-frame only. This table has around 96,000 clones, 80% to 95% appearing once. Sequenced material: peripheral blood, taken in the first trimester of pregnancy. Receptor source: a female donor with multiple sclerosis, enrolled in a pregnancy study.

In DNA form, the CDR3 reads TGTGCCAGCAGCCCAGACACCACCTGGGACGAGCAGTACTTC. It is translated as CASSPDTTWDEQYF. V is TRBV7-2 and J is TRBJ2-7, with unresolved D. In germline, CDR1 is SGHTA, CDR2 FQGNSA. With 5 bases removed from V and 5 bases from J, the gap between germline ends came to 16 bases. CDR3 length: 14 amino acids.

The DNA for the CDR3 is TGTGCCAGCAGTTATGGCGGGGGAGGGCCAGATACGCAGTATTTT. Translating it yields CASSYGGGGPDTQYF. V gene TRBV6-5 combines with J gene TRBJ2-3, with TRBD2 matching 7 bases. V shed 3 bases and J 4 bases; nucleotides not matched to a gene: 7. CDR3 length: 15 residues. Germline V gene data show CDR1 as MNHEY and CDR2 as SVGAGI.

The CDR3 nucleotides are TGCGCCAGCAGCTTTGGGACAGGAGAAGGCAATCAGCCCCAGCATTTT. Translating gives CASSFGTGEGNQPQHF. The genes are TRBV5-1 and TRBJ1-5; 8 bases agree with TRBD1. The length of the CDR3 is 16 residues. V shed 2 bases, J shed 2 bases, and the junction held 6 bases outside the gene matches. Germline V lookup: CDR1 SGHRS, CDR2 YFSETQ.

The chain couples TRBV19 to TRBJ1-5, with D uncertain. The CDR3 has 16 residues. V dropped 0 bases and J dropped 0 bases, with 9 bases sitting between them. From germline, CDR1 is LNHDA and CDR2 SQIVND (reference sequence). The CDR3 coding sequence is TGTGCCAGTAGTATAGAAGGAGGCATTAGCAATCAGCCCCAGCATTTT. This encodes CASSIEGGISNQPQHF. The whole variable domain, filled in from reference TRBV19 and TRBJ1-5, reads DGGITQSPKYLFRKEGQNVTLSCEQNLNHDAMYWYRQDPGQGLRLIYYSQIVNDFQKGDIAEGYSVSREKKESFPLTVTSAQKNPTAFYLCASSIEGGISNQPQHFGDGTRLSIL.

Here the CDR3 DNA reads TGTGCCAGCAGCTTTCCCGGGGTAGCGGGGAGCTCCTACAATGAGCAGTTCTTC. Amino acids: CASSFPGVAGSSYNEQFF. The genes are TRBV7-2 and TRBJ2-1; 8 nucleotides align to TRBD2. Per germline, CDR1 SGHTA and CDR2 FQGNSA. This CDR3 is built from 18 residues. V lost 3 bases and J lost 0; bases outside the gene matches: 10.

The chain combines TRBV7-9 with TRBJ1-4; 11 bases match TRBD1. Germline trimming cut 5 bases from V and 13 bases from J; bases unmatched to any gene: 3. This CDR3 is 12 amino acids long. Germline V gene lookup returns CDR1 SEHNR and CDR2 FQNEAQ (reference sequence). CDR3 in amino acids: CASSRTGGRLFF. DNA of the CDR3: TGTGCCAGCAGCCGGACAGGGGGCCGACTGTTTTTT. Based on the CDR3 plus reference TRBV7-9 and TRBJ1-4, the full variable domain is DTGVSQNPRHKITKRGQNVTFRCDPISEHNRLYWYRQTLGQGPEFLTYFQNEAQLEKSRLLSDRFSAERPKGSFSTLEIQRTEQGDSAMYLCASSRTGGRLFFGSGTQLSVL.

This clone appeared once. The rearrangement uses TRBV2 and TRBJ1-3; 8 positions agree with TRBD1. This CDR3 spans 15 amino acids. CDR1 is SNHLY and CDR2 is FYNNEI in the germline V gene. V shed 8 bases, J shed 4 bases, and the junction held 10 bases outside the gene matches. The CDR3 DNA is TGTGCCAGCGGGGGGCAGGGGGCGACAGGAAACACCATATATTTT. Its translation is CASGGQGATGNTIYF.

The chain carries TRBV27 and TRBJ2-3; D gene ambiguous. CDR3 length equals 18 residues. Trimming took off 3 bases at V and 1 base at J, with 20 bases between the two ends. The germline CDR1 and CDR2 sequences are MNHEY and SMNVEV (reference sequence). CDR3 in DNA: TGTGCCAGCAGTTTGCTTCTTCCCCACGGGTTGGGCACAGATACGCAGTATTTT. Translating gives CASSLLLPHGLGTDTQYF.

The chain combines TRBV7-8 with TRBJ2-1; 9 bases are shared with TRBD1. The germline V gene has CDR1 SGHVS and CDR2 FQNEAQ. Germline trimming cut 6 bases from V and 8 bases from J; bases unmatched to any gene: 2. This CDR3 has 12 residues. The CDR3: CASRQGADEQFF. For the CDR3, the DNA is TGTGCCAGCAGACAGGGGGCGGATGAGCAGTTCTTC.

The genes are TRBV19 and TRBJ1-6, with D possibly matching TRBD1 (5 bases). V lost 6 bases and J lost 9, with 15 bases in between. Germline CDR1 is LNHDA and CDR2 is SQIVND (reference sequence). This CDR3 is 14 amino acids long. CDR3 loop: CASSPVQGTSPLHF. CDR3 bases: TGTGCCAGTAGCCCGGTGCAGGGTACTTCACCCCTCCACTTT.

Here the CDR3 DNA reads TGTGCCAGTAGTATAGATCGTCGGGGCAGGGGGCTAATGGACATTCAGTACTTC. It encodes CASSIDRRGRGLMDIQYF. The chain employs TRBV19 and TRBJ2-4; 8 bases are shared with TRBD1. Trimming at V came to 0 bases and at J to 8 bases, leaving 15 bases not matched to a gene. Germline CDR1 LNHDA, CDR2 SQIVND (reference sequence). This CDR3 is built from 18 residues.

The CDR3 coding sequence is TGTGCCAGCGTCGGGAACACTGAAGCTTTCTTT. Translation: CASVGNTEAFF. The gene calls are TRBV6-5 and TRBJ1-1; D unclear. Trimming took 8 bases from V and 1 from J, leaving 5 bases between them. Per the germline V gene, CDR1 is MNHEY and CDR2 is SVGAGI. The CDR3 length is 11 residues.

V gene TRBV4-1 combines with J gene TRBJ2-1; D possibly corresponds to TRBD1 (6 bases). CDR3 length: 16 residues. The V end was cut by 2 bases, the J end by 10 bases, with 21 bases between. Germline V gene lookup returns CDR1 MGHRA and CDR2 YSYEKL. The CDR3 region has the DNA TGCGCCAGCAGCCAACCTACCCGGGACATTCATCGCGAGCAGTTCTTC. Its protein product is CASSQPTRDIHREQFF.

The rearrangement links TRBV27 to TRBJ2-5; TRBD2 aligns across 7 bases. The CDR3 is 14 residues long. Germline V gene data show CDR1 as MNHEY and CDR2 as SMNVEV (reference sequence). J gave up 5 bases and V 0 bases, and 3 bases lay outside the gene matches. CDR3 loop: CASSLSLGGETQYF. Here the CDR3 DNA reads TGTGCCAGCAGTTTATCGTTGGGGGGGGAGACCCAGTACTTC.

The sample holds one count of this clone. The V call is TRBV10-1, the J call TRBJ1-1; D remains ambiguous. CDR3 length equals 12 residues. The V gene's germline CDR1 is WNHNN and CDR2 SYGVQD (reference sequence). V lost 4 bases and J lost 4, with 7 bases in between. This chain's CDR3 is CASSAGSTEAFF. CDR3 DNA: TGCGCCAGCAGTGCAGGAAGCACTGAAGCTTTCTTT.

V is TRBV6-4 and J is TRBJ1-5, with 7 bases fitting TRBD1. The CDR3 has 19 amino acids. Trimming cost V 0 bases and J 4 bases; bases outside gene matches: 15. Germline loops: CDR1 MRHNA, CDR2 SNTAGT. CDR3 nucleotide sequence: TGTGCCAGCAGTGACTCGATAGTGGCGCGGCCGACAGGGAATCAGCCCCAGCATTTT. Its protein product is CASSDSIVARPTGNQPQHF.

The gene calls are TRBV5-1 and TRBJ2-1; no definite D call. The V gene's germline CDR1 is SGHRS and CDR2 YFSETQ. CDR3 length equals 12 residues. The ends were cut back, 4 bases at V and 5 bases at J, with 7 bases in the middle. The CDR3, as DNA: TGCGCCAGCAGCCCACAGAACAATGAGCAGTTCTTC. Protein: CASSPQNNEQFF.

The chain links TRBV5-1 to TRBJ1-2; 10 bases match TRBD1. Unmatched junction bases numbered 7, after V lost 2 bases and J lost 6 bases. The V gene's germline CDR1 is SGHRS and CDR2 YFSETQ. The CDR3 has 15 residues. Here the CDR3 DNA reads TGCGCCAGCAGCTTCCCGGGACAGGGGAATGATGGCTACACCTTC. Encoded protein: CASSFPGQGNDGYTF.

The genes are TRBV12-5 and TRBJ1-6; maybe TRBD1 (5 bases). Germline V gene lookup returns CDR1 LGHNT and CDR2 FRNRAP. This CDR3 spans 16 amino acids. Trimming took 0 bases from V and 7 from J, leaving 13 bases between them. The CDR3 DNA is TGTGCTAGTGGTTTGGTTGCGGGGGACGAGAATTCACCCCTCCACTTT. Translating it yields CASGLVAGDENSPLHF.

The V call is TRBV5-6, the J call TRBJ2-7, with 12 positions matching TRBD2. V shed 4 bases and J 6 bases; nucleotides not matched to a gene: 11. From germline, CDR1 is SGHDT and CDR2 YYEEEE. The CDR3 sequence is 16 residues long. CDR3 region: CASSLGLAGTLGEQYF. In DNA form, the CDR3 reads TGTGCCAGCAGCCTCGGACTAGCGGGGACCCTTGGCGAGCAGTACTTC.

The chain is built from TRBV6-6 and TRBJ1-2, with unresolved D. V was clipped by 5 bases and J by 5 bases, with 12 bases between them. Germline V gives CDR1 MNHNY, CDR2 SVGAGI (reference sequence). The CDR3 contains 13 residues. CDR3 loop: CASSTQAGYGYTF. CDR3 coding DNA: TGTGCCAGCAGTACCCAGGCTGGGTATGGCTACACCTTC.

The V gene is TRBV5-4, the J gene TRBJ2-5, with TRBD1 matching 9 bases. The CDR3 is made up of 15 amino acids. Germline CDR1 and CDR2: SGHNT and YYREEE (reference sequence). V shed 4 bases and J 5 bases; nucleotides not matched to a gene: 9. CDR3 bases: TGTGCCAGCAGCGTTCGGACAGGGGCTTCGGAGACCCAGTACTTC. It translates to CASSVRTGASETQYF.

Within the sample, this clone is medium-sized. This sequence joins TRBV9 and TRBJ1-6; a weak D match, TRBD1 (6 bases). The CDR3 extends over 12 amino acids. Germline values: CDR1 SGDLS, CDR2 YYNGEE. Trimming left V 9 bases short and J 10 bases short, with 14 bases between. The CDR3 nucleotides read TGTGCCACCCGGGACACATCGTCACCCCTCCACTTT. Its translation: CATRDTSSPLHF.

The chain has TRBV11-2 and TRBJ2-3, with no clear D. This CDR3 has 15 amino acids. Trimming cost V 3 bases and J 0 bases, with 10 bases left between them. The germline CDR1 and CDR2 sequences are SGHAT and FQNNGV. CDR3 region: CASSFILGSTDTQYF. Written as DNA, the CDR3 is TGTGCCAGCAGCTTTATCCTCGGTAGCACAGATACGCAGTATTTT. The full variable domain, completed using reference TRBV11-2 and TRBJ2-3, is EAGVAQSPRYKIIEKRQSVAFWCNPISGHATLYWYQQILGQGPKLLIQFQNNGVVDDSQLPKDRFSAERLKGVDSTLKIQPAKLEDSAVYLCASSFILGSTDTQYFGPGTRLTVL.

This clone was recorded only once. The chain couples TRBV28 to TRBJ2-5, with 9 nucleotides matching TRBD2. The CDR3 totals 16 residues. Germline V lookup: CDR1 MDHEN, CDR2 SYDVKM. Trimming cost V 2 bases and J 3 bases; bases outside gene matches: 7. CDR3 sequence reads: CASSLGVTSGEETQYF. The CDR3 coding sequence is TGTGCCAGCAGTTTAGGGGTGACTAGCGGTGAAGAGACCCAGTACTTC. The entire variable domain, with the rest obtained from reference TRBV28 and TRBJ2-5, is as follows: DVKVTQSSRYLVKRTGEKVFLECVQDMDHENMFWYRQDPGLGLRLIYFSYDVKMKEKGDIPEGYSVSREKKERFSLILESASTNQTSMYLCASSLGVTSGEETQYFGPGTRLLVL.

J is TRBJ1-5 and V is TRBV5-8; 12 bases map to TRBD1. The V gene end was trimmed by 2 bases and the J gene end by 1 base; junction bases not matched to a gene: 7. Germline-derived CDR1 and CDR2 are SGHTS and YDEGEE. This CDR3 contains 18 residues. The CDR3 reads CASSFWGQGALSNQPQHF. The CDR3 coding sequence is TGTGCCAGCAGCTTCTGGGGACAGGGGGCTTTGAGCAATCAGCCCCAGCATTTT.

The chain links TRBV19 to TRBJ1-4; unclear D gene. V dropped 6 bases and J dropped 5 bases, with 19 bases sitting between them. Germline CDR1 reads LNHDA; CDR2 reads SQIVND (reference sequence). This CDR3 spans 16 amino acids. The CDR3: CASSFSYRVPNEKLFF. The CDR3 nucleotides read TGTGCCAGTAGCTTCTCCTACCGGGTCCCGAATGAAAAACTGTTTTTT. Supplemented by reference TRBV19 and TRBJ1-4, the full variable domain reads DGGITQSPKYLFRKEGQNVTLSCEQNLNHDAMYWYRQDPGQGLRLIYYSQIVNDFQKGDIAEGYSVSREKKESFPLTVTSAQKNPTAFYLCASSFSYRVPNEKLFFGSGTQLSVL.

The chain combines TRBV2 with TRBJ1-2; D unclear. V was pared by 4 bases and J by 12 bases, with 15 bases between. There are 12 residues in the CDR3. Germline-derived CDR1 and CDR2 are SNHLY and FYNNEI. CDR3 sequence (DNA): TGTGCCAGCAGTGGCTTCGTGGAGGTGGACACCTTC. Protein product: CASSGFVEVDTF.

The chain uses TRBV7-9 and TRBJ2-1, with 13 bases identical to TRBD2. The CDR3 has 18 amino acids. Germline-derived CDR1 and CDR2 are SEHNR and FQNEAQ (reference sequence). After removal of 5 bases from V and 1 base from J, the junction contained 8 bases not matched to a gene. CDR3 sequence reads: CASSATSGGGRSYNEQFF. DNA of the CDR3: TGTGCCAGCAGCGCCACTAGCGGGGGGGGGAGGTCCTACAATGAGCAGTTCTTC.

This clone was observed once. This chain joins TRBV7-8 and TRBJ2-7; possible D gene TRBD2, 6 bases. CDR1 and CDR2 (germline): SGHVS, FQNEAQ. This CDR3 spans 16 amino acids. V lost 1 base and J lost 2, with 15 bases in between. Here the CDR3 DNA reads TGTGCCAGCAGCTTAGGACCCAGCGGGCTAACCTACGAGCAGTACTTC. As protein: CASSLGPSGLTYEQYF.

The CDR3 DNA sequence: TGTGCCAGCCGCGACTCACCGGCAGCTAATGAAAAACTGTTTTTT. The encoded protein is CASRDSPAANEKLFF. The chain uses TRBV19 and TRBJ1-4; D not resolved. V lost 9 bases and J lost 3, with 17 bases in between. The germline CDR1 and CDR2 sequences are LNHDA and SQIVND (reference sequence). The CDR3 contains 15 residues.

This chain joins TRBV30 and TRBJ1-1; D is ambiguous. V lost 0 bases and J 8 bases, leaving 4 bases between the germline ends. Germline CDR1 is GTSNPN and CDR2 is SVGIG (reference sequence). The length of the CDR3 is 10 residues. CDR3 in DNA: TGTGCCTGGAGTGTACGGGAAGCTTTCTTT. Protein sequence: CAWSVREAFF.